Each of the 18 T cell receptor beta chains below was sequenced from the same sample in a study of blood T cell repertoires in COVID-19 (TCRdb year 2020). Library preparation employed the immunoSEQ multiplex PCR assay. TCRdb mirrors the immuneACCESS table, restricted to in-frame sequences. Some clones are absent from its copies; in checked studies, under half trace to an unresolved V gene, and the reason for the others is unknown. Recorded for this sample are over 70,000 clones; approximately 80% of them occurred a single time. The ten largest clonotypes hold approximately 9.2% of the sample. The sequenced sample was peripheral blood. The receptor set was obtained from a woman of 80 years or more with acute or convalescent COVID-19.

The chain has TRBV6-2 or TRBV6-3 and TRBJ2-7, with D hard to call. The CDR3 is 13 amino acids. Trimming removed 6 bases at V and 2 bases at J, with 11 bases between. Per the germline V gene, CDR1 is MNHEY and CDR2 is SVGEGT. The CDR3 nucleotides are TGTGCCAGCAGCGGGTTAGCTACCTACGAGCAGTACTTC. Protein: CASSGLATYEQYF.

CDR3 protein: CSVSRTFNTEAFF. The CDR3 DNA sequence: TGCAGCGTGTCGAGAACCTTTAACACTGAAGCTTTCTTT. This chain links TRBV29-1 with TRBJ1-1; D is undetermined. Trimming cost V 6 bases and J 2 bases, with 13 bases left between them. Germline loops: CDR1 SQVTM, CDR2 ANQGSEA. The CDR3 contains 13 residues. Full variable domain (rest looked up from reference TRBV29-1 and TRBJ1-1): SAVISQKPSRDICQRGTSLTIQCQVDSQVTMMFWYRQQPGQSLTLIATANQGSEATYESGFVIDKFPISRPNLTFSTLTVSNMSPEDSSIYLCSVSRTFNTEAFFGQGTRLTVV.

The chain is built from TRBV30 and TRBJ2-1; TRBD2 aligns across 13 bases. The CDR3 has 14 residues. The germline V gene encodes CDR1 GTSNPN and CDR2 SVGIG (reference sequence). Trimming removed 3 bases from V and 10 bases from J; junction bases left unmatched: 6. The CDR3 sequence: CAWSGLAGAQEQFF. The DNA of the CDR3 is TGTGCCTGGAGCGGACTAGCGGGGGCCCAAGAGCAGTTCTTC. The full variable domain, rest sourced from reference TRBV30 and TRBJ2-1, is SQTIHQWPATLVQPVGSPLSLECTVEGTSNPNLYWYRQAAGRGLQLLFYSVGIGQISSEVPQNLSASRPQDRQFILSSKKLLLSDSGFYLCAWSGLAGAQEQFFGPGTRLTVL.

This chain links TRBV19 with TRBJ2-1; 7 bases fit TRBD1. The V segment lost 2 bases and the J segment 4 bases; nucleotides outside the gene matches: 8. The germline V gene encodes CDR1 LNHDA and CDR2 SQIVND (reference sequence). The CDR3 contains 16 residues. CDR3 residues: CASSINRGSLYNEQFF. The DNA for the CDR3 is TGTGCCAGTAGTATAAACAGGGGTAGTCTGTACAATGAGCAGTTCTTC.

The table lists this clone with a count of one. This chain connects TRBV7-9 to TRBJ1-2; TRBD1 might be the D (6 bases). The CDR3 covers 14 residues. Germline V gene data show CDR1 as SEHNR and CDR2 as FQNEAQ (reference sequence). V shed 5 bases and J shed 5 bases, with 15 bases lying between them. CDR3 protein: CASSQVDRLYGYTF. Here the CDR3 DNA reads TGTGCCAGCAGCCAAGTTGACAGGTTATATGGCTACACCTTC.

The chain has TRBV7-9 and TRBJ2-5, with a weak D call TRBD2 (6 bases). There are 13 residues in the CDR3. The V end lost 1 base, the J end lost 5 bases, and 8 bases lay between the germline ends. Germline-derived CDR1 and CDR2 are SEHNR and FQNEAQ (reference sequence). DNA for the CDR3: TGTGCCAGCAGCTTAGGCGGAGGGGAGACCCAGTACTTC. Translation: CASSLGGGETQYF.

This clone was counted once. V gene TRBV19 combines with J gene TRBJ2-1, with D uncertain. Per germline, CDR1 LNHDA and CDR2 SQIVND (reference sequence). With 0 bases removed from V and 7 bases from J, the gap between germline ends came to 13 bases. The CDR3 loop spans 15 amino acids. The CDR3 sequence: CASSIDIQARNEQFF. The CDR3 nucleotides are TGTGCCAGTAGTATAGATATTCAAGCGAGGAATGAGCAGTTCTTC. Full variable domain (missing parts from reference TRBV19 and TRBJ2-1): DGGITQSPKYLFRKEGQNVTLSCEQNLNHDAMYWYRQDPGQGLRLIYYSQIVNDFQKGDIAEGYSVSREKKESFPLTVTSAQKNPTAFYLCASSIDIQARNEQFFGPGTRLTVL.

The J gene is TRBJ2-7, the V gene TRBV6-6, with TRBD1 as a possible D gene (6 bases). The CDR3 extends over 15 amino acids. V lost 5 bases and J lost 0, with 14 bases in between. Germline V CDR1 and CDR2: MNHNY, SVGAGI (reference sequence). The CDR3 loop reads CASSPRQVVSYEQYF. Written as DNA, the CDR3 is TGTGCCAGCAGTCCGAGACAGGTTGTCTCCTACGAGCAGTACTTC.

V and J are TRBV7-3 and TRBJ2-2; 10 nucleotides agree with TRBD2. CDR3 length equals 16 residues. V trimming: 5 bases; J trimming: 6 bases; junction bases outside the gene matches: 9. Germline V lookup: CDR1 SGHTA, CDR2 FQGTGA. The CDR3 here is CASSPQSGRAAGELFF. The CDR3 DNA follows: TGTGCCAGCAGCCCCCAAAGCGGGAGGGCGGCCGGGGAGCTGTTTTTT.

This chain joins TRBV27 and TRBJ2-6; D ambiguous. Trimming stripped 5 bases from V and 0 bases from J, with 11 bases between. The germline CDR1 and CDR2 sequences are MNHEY and SMNVEV (reference sequence). This CDR3 contains 16 residues. Here the CDR3 reads CASSTLFSSGANVLTF. The CDR3 DNA sequence: TGTGCCAGCAGTACCTTATTTAGCTCTGGGGCCAACGTCCTGACTTTC.

This clone appeared a few times. V gene TRBV6-4 combines with J gene TRBJ2-3; TRBD2 aligns across 11 bases. CDR1 MRHNA and CDR2 SNTAGT come from the germline V gene. This CDR3 is 15 amino acids long. Germline trimming cut 6 bases from V and 0 bases from J; bases unmatched to any gene: 2. Here the CDR3 reads CASSRTSGSTDTQYF. CDR3 sequence (DNA): TGTGCCAGCAGCAGGACTAGCGGGAGCACAGATACGCAGTATTTT.

The chain links TRBV6-2 or TRBV6-3 to TRBJ1-5; 12 bases are shared with TRBD1. Germline trimming cut 1 base from V and 6 bases from J; bases unmatched to any gene: 4. The CDR3 has 16 amino acids. CDR1 MNHEY and CDR2 SVGEGT come from the germline V gene. In nucleotides, the CDR3 is TGTGCCAGCAGTTACTGGGACAGGGGGCCCGGTCAGCCCCAGCATTTT. Translating it yields CASSYWDRGPGQPQHF.

This rearrangement joins TRBV6-5 to TRBJ1-2, with D perhaps TRBD1 (5 bases). The CDR3 runs 15 residues. Germline values: CDR1 MNHEY, CDR2 SVGAGI. V was clipped by 2 bases and J by 4 bases, with 14 bases between them. The CDR3, as DNA: TGTGCCAGCAGTTACCCCCGGGGGGGAGGCTATGGCTACACCTTC. Its protein product is CASSYPRGGGYGYTF.

The chain uses TRBV12-3 or TRBV12-4 and TRBJ1-2; tentatively, D is TRBD1 (5 bases). The CDR3 totals 12 residues. V shed 5 bases and J shed 4 bases, with 8 bases lying between them. The CDR3 nucleotides are TGTGCCAGCAGTGCCGACAGCTATGGCTACACCTTC. The encoded protein is CASSADSYGYTF.

This clone was counted only a few times. The rearrangement uses TRBV9 and TRBJ1-3; D is uncertain. Germline V gene sequence: CDR1 SGDLS, CDR2 YYNGEE. CDR3 size: 15 residues. Trimming stripped 0 bases from V and 2 bases from J, with 9 bases between. The CDR3 DNA is TGTGCCAGCAGCGTAGACAGTCAGCCTGGAAACACCATATATTTT. It encodes CASSVDSQPGNTIYF.

This clone was seen more than once but under ten times. This sequence joins TRBV7-3 and TRBJ2-7, with TRBD2 matching 7 bases. The CDR3 totals 15 residues. Germline CDR1 and CDR2: SGHTA and FQGTGA. The trim removed 0 bases at V and 2 bases at J, leaving 4 bases unmatched. The CDR3 coding sequence is TGTGCCAGCAGCTTAACGAGGGCGGGGGCCTACGAGCAGTACTTC. Protein: CASSLTRAGAYEQYF. Complete variable domain (other parts from reference TRBV7-3 and TRBJ2-7): GAGVSQTPSNKVTEKGKYVELRCDPISGHTALYWYRQSLGQGPEFLIYFQGTGAADDSGLPNDRFFAVRPEGSVSTLKIQRTERGDSAVYLCASSLTRAGAYEQYFGPGTRLTVT.

About this clone itself: Distinct nucleotide sequences in the sample also encode this CDR3. The chain couples TRBV18 to TRBJ1-4; D possibly corresponds to TRBD1 (5 bases). CDR3 length: 13 residues. The ends were cut back, 6 bases at V and 8 bases at J, with 13 bases in the middle. Per germline, CDR1 KGHSH and CDR2 LQKENI. The CDR3 DNA is TGTGCCAGCTCGCCTCGGGAGGGGGAAAAACTGTTTTTT. Its protein product is CASSPREGEKLFF. The full variable domain, completed using reference TRBV18 and TRBJ1-4, is NAGVMQNPRHLVRRRGQEARLRCSPMKGHSHVYWYRQLPEEGLKFMVYLQKENIIDESGMPKERFSAEFPKEGPSILRIQQVVRGDSAAYFCASSPREGEKLFFGSGTQLSVL.

The chain has TRBV7-9 and TRBJ1-1; no clear D gene. The V gene lost 4 bases and the J gene lost 3 bases, with 9 bases spanning the gap. This CDR3 has 13 residues. CDR1 and CDR2 from the germline V gene are SEHNR and FQNEAQ (reference sequence). The CDR3 spells CASSSLSDTEAFF. DNA for the CDR3: TGTGCCAGCAGCTCCCTCAGTGACACTGAAGCTTTCTTT. The variable domain in full, completed from reference TRBV7-9 and TRBJ1-1, reads DTGVSQNPRHKITKRGQNVTFRCDPISEHNRLYWYRQTLGQGPEFLTYFQNEAQLEKSRLLSDRFSAERPKGSFSTLEIQRTEQGDSAMYLCASSSLSDTEAFFGQGTRLTVV.